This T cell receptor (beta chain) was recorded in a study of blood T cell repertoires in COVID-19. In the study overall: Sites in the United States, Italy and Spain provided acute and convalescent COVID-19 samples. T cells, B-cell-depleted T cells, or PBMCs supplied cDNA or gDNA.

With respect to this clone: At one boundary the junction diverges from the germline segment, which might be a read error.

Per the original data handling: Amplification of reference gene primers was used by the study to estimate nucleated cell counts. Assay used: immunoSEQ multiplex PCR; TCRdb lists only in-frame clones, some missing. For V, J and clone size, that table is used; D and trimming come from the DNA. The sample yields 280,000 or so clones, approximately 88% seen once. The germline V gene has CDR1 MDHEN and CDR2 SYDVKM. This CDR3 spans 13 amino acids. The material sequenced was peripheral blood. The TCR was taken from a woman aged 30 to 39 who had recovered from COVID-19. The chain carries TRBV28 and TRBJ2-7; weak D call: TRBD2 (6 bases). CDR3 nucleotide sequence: TGTGCCAGCACGGAGGGCCCCTCCGACGAGCAGTACTTC. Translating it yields CASTEGPSDEQYF.